This is a list of T cell receptor beta chains from one sample in a study of T-cell memory formation after mild COVID-19. MiXCR was run by TCRdb on the 5' RACE reads, yielding one entry per CDR3 protein. The table lists 40,000 or so distinct CDR3 sequences, about 6.3% of them singletons. The sequenced sample was PBMCs or a T cell subset sorted from them (not recorded which). The receptors were sampled from an adult who had mild COVID-19 (a few samples of this study predate the infection). Cell type and time point are not known. Both conserved end residues are part of each CDR3.

V | CDR3
TRBV2 | CASSAYQVNNEQFF
TRBV28 | CASSSSGASGRKNIQYF
TRBV7-9 | CASSLAVFDEQFF
TRBV7-2 | CASSLVPGMNTEAFF
TRBV10-3 | CAISDPGLAAYEQYF
TRBV20-1 | CSAEGTGGSTDTQYF
TRBV5-4 | CASSYRTGKFTQETQYF
TRBV10-3 | CAISPAEDQPQHF
TRBV12-3/TRBV12-4 | CASSLGEGEKLFF
TRBV7-8 | CASSLGGALADTQYF
TRBV12-3/TRBV12-4 | CASSVGDRGANQPQHF
TRBV5-1 | CASSPTRGEDGYTF
TRBV6-2/TRBV6-3 | CASSTLGSYNEQFF
TRBV7-9 | CASSPPGLAGDEQYF
TRBV12-3/TRBV12-4 | CASRGLAGGSYNEQFF
TRBV5-4 | CASSYRALGSPLHF
TRBV5-1 | CASSQRGASPGANVLTF
TRBV29-1 | CSVDGGKAAETQYF
TRBV20-1 | CSANPGGRSYNEQFF
TRBV7-9 | CASSLGGQLNTGELFF
TRBV7-8 | CASSFATGGNYGYTF
TRBV6-2/TRBV6-3 | CASSRPDTQYF
TRBV28 | CASRVNYGYTF
TRBV12-3/TRBV12-4 | CASSLGQPVGYIQYF
TRBV5-1 | CASSLRVSYEQYF
TRBV5-6 | CASSFSPTQQETQYF
TRBV13 | CASSPRGARGDTQYF
TRBV20-1 | CSARDSGEQFF
TRBV9 | CASSSRTADYGYTF
TRBV20-1 | CSARITGHVSDTQYF
TRBV29-1 | CSVYGGNTEAFF
TRBV12-3/TRBV12-4 | CASRLDRGRSPLHF
TRBV18 | CASSQGTANYGYTF
TRBV11-2 | CASSGGVNTEAFF
TRBV20-1 | CSARDPRDGERYF
TRBV5-6 | CASSKGQLNTGELFF
TRBV7-3 | CASSLQGASSYNEQFF
TRBV12-3/TRBV12-4 | CASTQRGASTDTQYF